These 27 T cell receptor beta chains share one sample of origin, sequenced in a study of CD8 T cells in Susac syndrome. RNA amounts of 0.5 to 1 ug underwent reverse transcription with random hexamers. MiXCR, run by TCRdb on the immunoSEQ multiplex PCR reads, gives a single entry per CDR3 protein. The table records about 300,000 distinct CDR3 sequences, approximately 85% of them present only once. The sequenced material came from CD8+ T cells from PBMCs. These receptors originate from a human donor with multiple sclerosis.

CDR3 sequence reads: CASSLEGFDTEAFF. The CDR3 DNA sequence: TGTGCCAGCAGTTTAGAGGGTTTTGACACTGAAGCTTTCTTT. The gene calls are TRBV27 and TRBJ1-1; no firm D call. The CDR3 has 14 residues. V was cut by 2 bases and J by 3 bases, with 10 bases left in between. Germline V gene data show CDR1 as MNHEY and CDR2 as SMNVEV (reference sequence).

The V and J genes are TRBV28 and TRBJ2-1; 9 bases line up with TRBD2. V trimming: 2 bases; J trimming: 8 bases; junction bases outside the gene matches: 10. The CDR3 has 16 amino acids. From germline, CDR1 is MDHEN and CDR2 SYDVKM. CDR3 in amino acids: CASSLIAGDLGDEQFF. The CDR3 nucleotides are TGTGCCAGCAGTTTAATAGCGGGAGATTTGGGGGATGAGCAGTTCTTC.

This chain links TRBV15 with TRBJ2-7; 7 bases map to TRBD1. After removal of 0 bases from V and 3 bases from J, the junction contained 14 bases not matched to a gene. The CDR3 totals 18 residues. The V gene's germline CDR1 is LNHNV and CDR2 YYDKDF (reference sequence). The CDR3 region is CATSRDRSTGSSIYEQYF. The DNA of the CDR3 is TGTGCCACCAGCAGAGATCGGTCGACAGGGAGCTCGATCTACGAGCAGTACTTC.

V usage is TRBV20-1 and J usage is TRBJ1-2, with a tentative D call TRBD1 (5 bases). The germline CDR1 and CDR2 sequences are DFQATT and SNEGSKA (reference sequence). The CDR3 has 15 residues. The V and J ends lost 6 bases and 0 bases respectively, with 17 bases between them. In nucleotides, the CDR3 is TGCAGTGCGCCTGGGCCAAGGGGCCCTAACTATGGCTACACCTTC. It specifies CSAPGPRGPNYGYTF.

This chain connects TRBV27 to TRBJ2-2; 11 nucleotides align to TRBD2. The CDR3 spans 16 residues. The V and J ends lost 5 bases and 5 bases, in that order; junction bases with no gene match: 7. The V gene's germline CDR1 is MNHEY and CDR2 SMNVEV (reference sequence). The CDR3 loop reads CASSTLAGDGTGELFF. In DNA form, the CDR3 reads TGTGCCAGCAGTACACTAGCGGGAGATGGGACCGGGGAGCTGTTTTTT.

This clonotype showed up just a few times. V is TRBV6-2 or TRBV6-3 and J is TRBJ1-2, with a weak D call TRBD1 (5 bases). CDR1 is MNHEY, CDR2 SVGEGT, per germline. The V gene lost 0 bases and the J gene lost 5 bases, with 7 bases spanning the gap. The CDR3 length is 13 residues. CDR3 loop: CASSYSAGYGYTF. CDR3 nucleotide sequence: TGTGCCAGCAGTTACTCGGCAGGGTATGGCTACACCTTC.

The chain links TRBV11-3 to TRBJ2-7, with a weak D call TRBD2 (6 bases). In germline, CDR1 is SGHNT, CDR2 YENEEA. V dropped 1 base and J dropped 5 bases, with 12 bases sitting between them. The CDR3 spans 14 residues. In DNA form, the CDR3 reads TGTGCCAGCAGCTTAGGTGGAGGGCTGGACGAGCAGTACTTC. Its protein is CASSLGGGLDEQYF.

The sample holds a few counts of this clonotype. In nucleotides, the CDR3 is TGTGCCAGCAGCTATGAACAGGGGGCATTAACAGATACGCAGTATTTT. Translated: CASSYEQGALTDTQYF. This chain joins TRBV5-4 and TRBJ2-3, with TRBD1 matching 9 bases. CDR3 length: 16 residues. The germline V gene has CDR1 SGHNT and CDR2 YYREEE (reference sequence). Trimming cost V 3 bases and J 3 bases; bases outside gene matches: 8.

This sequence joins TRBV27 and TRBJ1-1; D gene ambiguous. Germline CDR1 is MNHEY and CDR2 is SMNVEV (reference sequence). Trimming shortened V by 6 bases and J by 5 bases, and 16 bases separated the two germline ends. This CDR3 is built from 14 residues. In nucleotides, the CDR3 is TGTGCCAGCAGCCCTGTGGACGGGAGGACTGAAGCTTTCTTT. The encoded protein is CASSPVDGRTEAFF.

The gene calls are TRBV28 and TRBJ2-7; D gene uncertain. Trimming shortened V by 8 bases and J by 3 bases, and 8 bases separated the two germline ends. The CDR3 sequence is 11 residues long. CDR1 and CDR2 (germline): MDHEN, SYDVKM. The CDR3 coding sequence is TGTGCCAGCCGAGATCTCTACGAGCAGTACTTC. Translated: CASRDLYEQYF.

CDR3 region: CSARDFTGSSYNEQFF. CDR3 bases: TGCAGTGCTAGAGATTTCACCGGGAGCTCCTACAATGAGCAGTTCTTC. This chain joins TRBV20-1 and TRBJ2-1; TRBD2 is a possible D gene (6 bases). Trimming shortened V by 0 bases and J by 0 bases, and 12 bases separated the two germline ends. Germline CDR1 is DFQATT and CDR2 is SNEGSKA (reference sequence). The CDR3 loop spans 16 amino acids.

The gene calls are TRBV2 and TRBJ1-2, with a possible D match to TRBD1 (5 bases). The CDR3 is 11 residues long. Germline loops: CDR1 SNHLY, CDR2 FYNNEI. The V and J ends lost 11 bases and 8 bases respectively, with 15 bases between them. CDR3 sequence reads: CAGGEGPGYTF. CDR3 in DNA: TGTGCCGGGGGGGAGGGGCCCGGCTACACCTTC. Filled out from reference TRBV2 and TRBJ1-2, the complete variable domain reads EPEVTQTPSHQVTQMGQEVILRCVPISNHLYFYWYRQILGQKVEFLVSFYNNEISEKSEIFDDQFSVERPDGSNFTLKIRSTKLEDSAMYFCAGGEGPGYTFGSGTRLTVV.

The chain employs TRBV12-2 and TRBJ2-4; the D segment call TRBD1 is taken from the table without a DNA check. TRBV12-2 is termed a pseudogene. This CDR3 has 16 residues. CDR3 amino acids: CASRSTGIWAKNIQYF. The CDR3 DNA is TGTGCAAGTCGCTCGACAGGGATCTGGGCCAAAAACATTCAGTACTTC.

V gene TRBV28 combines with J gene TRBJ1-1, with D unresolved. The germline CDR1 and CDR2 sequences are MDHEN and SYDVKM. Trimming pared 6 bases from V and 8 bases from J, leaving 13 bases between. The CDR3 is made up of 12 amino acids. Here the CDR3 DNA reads TGTGCCAGCAGCCCTCGACTCGAGGAAGCTTTCTTT. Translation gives CASSPRLEEAFF. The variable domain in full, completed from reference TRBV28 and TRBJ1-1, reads DVKVTQSSRYLVKRTGEKVFLECVQDMDHENMFWYRQDPGLGLRLIYFSYDVKMKEKGDIPEGYSVSREKKERFSLILESASTNQTSMYLCASSPRLEEAFFGQGTRLTVV.

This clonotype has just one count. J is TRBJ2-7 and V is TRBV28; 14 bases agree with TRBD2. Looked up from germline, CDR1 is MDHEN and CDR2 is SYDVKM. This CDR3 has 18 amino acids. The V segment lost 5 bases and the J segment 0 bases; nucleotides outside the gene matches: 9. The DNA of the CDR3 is TGTGCCAGCAGTCAAGGACTAGCGGGAGGCCGAGGCTCCTACGAGCAGTACTTC. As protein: CASSQGLAGGRGSYEQYF.

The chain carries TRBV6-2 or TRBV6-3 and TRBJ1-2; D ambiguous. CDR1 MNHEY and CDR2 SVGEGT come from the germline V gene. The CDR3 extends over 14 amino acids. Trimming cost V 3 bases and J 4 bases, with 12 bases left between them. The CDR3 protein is CASSYTLSTYGYTF. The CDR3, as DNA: TGTGCCAGCAGTTATACTTTGTCAACCTATGGCTACACCTTC.

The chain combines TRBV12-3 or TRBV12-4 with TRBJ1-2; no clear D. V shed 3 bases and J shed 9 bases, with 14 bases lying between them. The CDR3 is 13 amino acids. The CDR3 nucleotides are TGTGCCAGCAGTTTTCCGGACTTTGGGAGCTACACCTTC. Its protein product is CASSFPDFGSYTF.

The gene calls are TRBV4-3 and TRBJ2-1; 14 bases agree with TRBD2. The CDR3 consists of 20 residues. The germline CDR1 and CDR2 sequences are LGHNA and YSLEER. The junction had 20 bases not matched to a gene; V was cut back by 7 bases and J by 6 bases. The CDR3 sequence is CASNPRLGGGTSGSSNEQFF. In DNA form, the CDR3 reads TGCGCCAGCAACCCAAGACTGGGGGGCGGGACTAGCGGGAGTAGCAATGAGCAGTTCTTC.

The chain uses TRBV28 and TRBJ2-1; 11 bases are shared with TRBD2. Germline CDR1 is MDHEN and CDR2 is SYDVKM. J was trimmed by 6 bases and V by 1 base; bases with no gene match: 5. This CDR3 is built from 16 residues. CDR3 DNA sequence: TGTGCCAGCAGTTTATTGACTAGCGGGAAAAGCAATGAGCAGTTCTTC. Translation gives CASSLLTSGKSNEQFF.

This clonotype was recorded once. CDR3 amino acids: CSVQKGSTGTEAFF. CDR3 nucleotide sequence: TGCAGCGTCCAAAAGGGATCCACGGGCACTGAAGCTTTCTTT. The chain links TRBV29-1 to TRBJ1-1; D is uncertain. The CDR3 consists of 14 residues. Deletions cut 6 bases from V and 4 bases from J, with 18 bases between. From germline, CDR1 is SQVTM and CDR2 ANQGSEA.

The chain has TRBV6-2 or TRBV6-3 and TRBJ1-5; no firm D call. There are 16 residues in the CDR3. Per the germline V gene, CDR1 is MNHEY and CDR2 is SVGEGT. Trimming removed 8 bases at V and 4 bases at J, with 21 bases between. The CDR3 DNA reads TGTGCCAGCGGCCCGCCGGGGTTCTTTCGTAATCAGCCCCAGCATTTT. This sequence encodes CASGPPGFFRNQPQHF.

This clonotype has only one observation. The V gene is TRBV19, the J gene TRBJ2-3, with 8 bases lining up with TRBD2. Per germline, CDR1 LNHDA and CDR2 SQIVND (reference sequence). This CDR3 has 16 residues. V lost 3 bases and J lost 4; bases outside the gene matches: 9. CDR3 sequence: CASSISSGNYADTQYF. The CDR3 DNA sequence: TGTGCCAGTAGTATTAGTAGCGGGAATTACGCAGATACGCAGTATTTT.

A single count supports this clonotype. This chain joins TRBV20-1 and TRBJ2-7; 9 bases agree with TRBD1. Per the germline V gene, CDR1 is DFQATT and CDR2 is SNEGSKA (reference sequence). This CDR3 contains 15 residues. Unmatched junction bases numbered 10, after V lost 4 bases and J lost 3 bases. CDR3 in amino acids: CSATRQGDTVYEQYF. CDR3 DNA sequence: TGCAGTGCTACGCGACAGGGGGACACGGTCTACGAGCAGTACTTC.

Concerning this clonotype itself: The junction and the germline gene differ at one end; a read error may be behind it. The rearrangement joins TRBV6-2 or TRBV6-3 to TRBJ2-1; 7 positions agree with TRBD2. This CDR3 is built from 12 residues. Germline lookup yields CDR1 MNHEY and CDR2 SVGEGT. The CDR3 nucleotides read TGTGCCAGCGGGGGGGAGAGCAATGAGCGGTTCTTC. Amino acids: CASGGESNERFF.

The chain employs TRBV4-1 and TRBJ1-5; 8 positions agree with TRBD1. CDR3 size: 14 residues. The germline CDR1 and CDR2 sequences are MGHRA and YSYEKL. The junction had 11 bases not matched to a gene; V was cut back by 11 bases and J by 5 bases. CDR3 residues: CASSGGQADQPQHF. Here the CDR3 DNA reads TGCGCCTCTTCGGGGGGACAGGCTGATCAGCCCCAGCATTTT.

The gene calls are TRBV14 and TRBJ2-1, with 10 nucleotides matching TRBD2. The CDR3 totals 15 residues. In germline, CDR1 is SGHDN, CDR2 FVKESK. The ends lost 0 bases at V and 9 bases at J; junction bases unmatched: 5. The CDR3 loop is CASSQEWLAGVEQFF. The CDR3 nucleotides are TGTGCCAGCAGCCAAGAGTGGCTAGCGGGAGTTGAGCAGTTCTTC.

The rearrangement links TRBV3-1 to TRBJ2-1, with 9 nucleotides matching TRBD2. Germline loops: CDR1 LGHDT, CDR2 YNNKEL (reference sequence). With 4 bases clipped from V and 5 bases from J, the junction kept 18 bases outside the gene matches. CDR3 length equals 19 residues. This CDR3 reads CASSLLLKPGLAHNNEQFF. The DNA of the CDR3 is TGTGCCAGCAGCCTACTATTAAAGCCGGGACTAGCACACAACAATGAGCAGTTCTTC.